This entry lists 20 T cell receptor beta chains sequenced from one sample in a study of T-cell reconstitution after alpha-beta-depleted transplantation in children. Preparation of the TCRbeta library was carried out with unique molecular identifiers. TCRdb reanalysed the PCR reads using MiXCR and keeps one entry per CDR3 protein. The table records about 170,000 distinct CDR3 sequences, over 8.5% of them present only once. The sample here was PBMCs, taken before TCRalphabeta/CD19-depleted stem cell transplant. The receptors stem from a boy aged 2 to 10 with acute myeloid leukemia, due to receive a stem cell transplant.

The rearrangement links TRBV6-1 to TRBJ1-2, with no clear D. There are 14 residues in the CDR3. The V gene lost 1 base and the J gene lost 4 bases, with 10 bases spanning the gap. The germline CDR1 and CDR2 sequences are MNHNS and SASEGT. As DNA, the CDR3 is TGTGCCAGCAGTGAAGTGGGCAGTGCCTATGGCTACACCTTC. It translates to CASSEVGSAYGYTF.

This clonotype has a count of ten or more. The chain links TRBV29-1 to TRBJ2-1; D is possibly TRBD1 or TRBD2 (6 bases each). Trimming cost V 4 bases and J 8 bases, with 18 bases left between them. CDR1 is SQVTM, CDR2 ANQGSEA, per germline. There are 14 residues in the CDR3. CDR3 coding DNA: TGCAGCGTTGTAATAGCGGCAGGGGAGTATGAGCAGTTCTTC. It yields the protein CSVVIAAGEYEQFF.

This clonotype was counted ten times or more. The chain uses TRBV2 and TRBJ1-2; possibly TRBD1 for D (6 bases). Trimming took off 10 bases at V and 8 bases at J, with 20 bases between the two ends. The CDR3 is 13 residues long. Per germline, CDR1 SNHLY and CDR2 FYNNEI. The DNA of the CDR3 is TGTGCCACCAACGGGAGACAGGACGGGGGCTACACCTTC. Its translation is CATNGRQDGGYTF.

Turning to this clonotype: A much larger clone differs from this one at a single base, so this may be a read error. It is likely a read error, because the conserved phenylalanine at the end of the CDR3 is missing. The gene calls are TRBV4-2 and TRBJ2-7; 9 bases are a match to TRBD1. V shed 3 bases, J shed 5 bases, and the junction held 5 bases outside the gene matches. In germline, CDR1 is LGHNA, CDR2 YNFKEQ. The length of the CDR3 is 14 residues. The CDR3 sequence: CASSQRQGVHEQYY. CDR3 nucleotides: TGTGCCAGCAGCCAGAGACAGGGGGTCCACGAGCAGTACTAC.

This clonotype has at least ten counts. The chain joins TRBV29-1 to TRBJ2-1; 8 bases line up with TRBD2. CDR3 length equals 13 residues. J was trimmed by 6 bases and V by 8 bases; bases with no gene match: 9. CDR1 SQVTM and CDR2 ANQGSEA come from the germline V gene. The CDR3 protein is CSTGAGVINEQFF. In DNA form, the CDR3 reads TGCAGCACGGGAGCGGGGGTCATCAATGAGCAGTTCTTC.

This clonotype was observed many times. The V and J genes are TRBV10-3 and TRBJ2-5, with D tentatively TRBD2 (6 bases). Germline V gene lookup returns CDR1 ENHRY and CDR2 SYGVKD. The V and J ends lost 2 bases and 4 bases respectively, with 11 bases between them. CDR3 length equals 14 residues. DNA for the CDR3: TGTGCCATCAGTGAGCTGGGGGGAGGAGAGACCCAGTACTTC. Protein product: CAISELGGGETQYF.

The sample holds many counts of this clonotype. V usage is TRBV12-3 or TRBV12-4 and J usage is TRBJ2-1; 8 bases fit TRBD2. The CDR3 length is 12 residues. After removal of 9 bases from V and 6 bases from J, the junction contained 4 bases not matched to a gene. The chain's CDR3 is CASKRESNEQFF. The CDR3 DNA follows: TGTGCCAGTAAGCGGGAGAGCAATGAGCAGTTCTTC.

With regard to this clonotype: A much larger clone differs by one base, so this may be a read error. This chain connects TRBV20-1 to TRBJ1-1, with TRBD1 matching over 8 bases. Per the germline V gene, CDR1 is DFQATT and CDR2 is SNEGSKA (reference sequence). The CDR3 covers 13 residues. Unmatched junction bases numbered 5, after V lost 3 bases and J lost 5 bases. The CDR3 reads CSASLDRVTEAFF. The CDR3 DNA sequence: TGCAGTGCTAGCCTGGACAGGGTAACTGAAGCTTTCTTT.

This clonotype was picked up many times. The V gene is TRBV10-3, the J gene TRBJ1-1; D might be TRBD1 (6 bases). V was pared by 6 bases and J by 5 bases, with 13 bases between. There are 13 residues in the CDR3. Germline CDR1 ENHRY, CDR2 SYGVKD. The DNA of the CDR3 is TGTGCCATCAGGAGAACAGGGTTGACTGAAGCTTTCTTT. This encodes CAIRRTGLTEAFF.

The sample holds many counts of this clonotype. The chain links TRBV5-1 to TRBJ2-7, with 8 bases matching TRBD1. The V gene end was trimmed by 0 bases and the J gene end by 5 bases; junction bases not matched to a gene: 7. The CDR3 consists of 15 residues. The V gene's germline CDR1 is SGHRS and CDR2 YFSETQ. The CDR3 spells CASSLGTGLKNEQYF. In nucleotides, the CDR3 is TGCGCCAGCAGCTTGGGGACAGGGTTAAAGAACGAGCAGTACTTC.

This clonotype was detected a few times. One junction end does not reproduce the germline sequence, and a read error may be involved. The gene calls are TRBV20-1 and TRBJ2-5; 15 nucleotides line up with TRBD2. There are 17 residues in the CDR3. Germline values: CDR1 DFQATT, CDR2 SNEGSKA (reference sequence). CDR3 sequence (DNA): TGCTGTGCTAGGGATCCCGGGACTAGCGGGAGGAGAGAGACCCAGTACTTC. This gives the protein CCARDPGTSGRRETQYF.

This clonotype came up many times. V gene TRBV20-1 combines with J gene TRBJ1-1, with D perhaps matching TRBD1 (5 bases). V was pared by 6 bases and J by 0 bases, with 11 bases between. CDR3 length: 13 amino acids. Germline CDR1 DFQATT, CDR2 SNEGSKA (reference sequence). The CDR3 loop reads CSARDLMNTEAFF. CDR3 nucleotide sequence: TGCAGTGCAAGGGACCTTATGAACACTGAAGCTTTCTTT.

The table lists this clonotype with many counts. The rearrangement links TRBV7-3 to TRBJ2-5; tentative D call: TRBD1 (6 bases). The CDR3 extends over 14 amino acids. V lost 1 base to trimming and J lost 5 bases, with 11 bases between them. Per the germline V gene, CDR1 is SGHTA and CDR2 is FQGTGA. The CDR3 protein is CASSLRGGIETQYF. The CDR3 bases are TGTGCCAGCAGCTTAAGAGGGGGTATCGAGACCCAGTACTTC.

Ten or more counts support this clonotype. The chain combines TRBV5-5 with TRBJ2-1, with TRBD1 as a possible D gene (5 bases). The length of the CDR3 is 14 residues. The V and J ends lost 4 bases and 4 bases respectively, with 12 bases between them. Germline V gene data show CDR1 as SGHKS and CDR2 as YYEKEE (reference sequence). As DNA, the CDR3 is TGTGCCAGCAGCCTGACGGACATATACAATGAGCAGTTCTTC. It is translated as CASSLTDIYNEQFF.

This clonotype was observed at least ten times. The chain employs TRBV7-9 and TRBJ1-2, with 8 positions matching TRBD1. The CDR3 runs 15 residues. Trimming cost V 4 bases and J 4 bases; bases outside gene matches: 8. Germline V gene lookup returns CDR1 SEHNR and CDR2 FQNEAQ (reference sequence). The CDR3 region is CASSSYRGAIYGYTF. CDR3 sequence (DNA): TGTGCCAGCAGCTCCTACAGGGGGGCCATCTATGGCTACACCTTC. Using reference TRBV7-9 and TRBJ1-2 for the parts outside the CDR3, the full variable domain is DTGVSQNPRHKITKRGQNVTFRCDPISEHNRLYWYRQTLGQGPEFLTYFQNEAQLEKSRLLSDRFSAERPKGSFSTLEIQRTEQGDSAMYLCASSSYRGAIYGYTFGSGTRLTVV.

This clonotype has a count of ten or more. The CDR3 DNA follows: TGTGCCAGCAGTCCGGGACGTTGGGGCTATGGCTACACCTTC. Protein: CASSPGRWGYGYTF. The rearrangement uses TRBV12-3 or TRBV12-4 and TRBJ1-2; tentative D call: TRBD1 (5 bases). The V gene lost 5 bases and the J gene lost 4 bases, with 14 bases spanning the gap. This CDR3 has 14 residues.

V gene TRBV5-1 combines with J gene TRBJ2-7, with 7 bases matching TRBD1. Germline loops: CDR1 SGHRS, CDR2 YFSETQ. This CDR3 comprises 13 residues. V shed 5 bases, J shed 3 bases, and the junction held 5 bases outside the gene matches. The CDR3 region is CASRGQKYYEQYF. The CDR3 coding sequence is TGCGCCAGCAGGGGACAGAAATACTACGAGCAGTACTTC.

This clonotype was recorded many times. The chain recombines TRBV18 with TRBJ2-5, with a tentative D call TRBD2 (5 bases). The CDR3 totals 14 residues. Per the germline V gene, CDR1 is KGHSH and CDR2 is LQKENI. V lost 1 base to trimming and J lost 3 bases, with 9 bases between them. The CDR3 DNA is TGTGCCAGCTCACCACGTTCGAGGGAAGAGACCCAGTACTTC. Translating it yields CASSPRSREETQYF.

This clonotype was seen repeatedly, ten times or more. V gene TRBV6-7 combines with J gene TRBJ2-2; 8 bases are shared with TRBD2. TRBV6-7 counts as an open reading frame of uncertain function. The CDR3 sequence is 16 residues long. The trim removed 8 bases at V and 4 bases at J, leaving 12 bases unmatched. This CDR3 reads CASPPPSGSCTGELFF. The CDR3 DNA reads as TGTGCCAGCCCCCCGCCTAGCGGGTCCTGCACCGGGGAGCTGTTTTTT.

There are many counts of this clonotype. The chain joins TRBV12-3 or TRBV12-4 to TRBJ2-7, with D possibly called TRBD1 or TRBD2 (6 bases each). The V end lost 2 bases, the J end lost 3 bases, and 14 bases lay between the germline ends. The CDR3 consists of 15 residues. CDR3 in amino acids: CASSLRGTPGYEQYF. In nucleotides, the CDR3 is TGTGCCAGCAGTTTAAGGGGGACTCCAGGCTACGAGCAGTACTTC.